This T cell receptor (beta chain) was retrieved from a study of blood T cell repertoires in COVID-19. Participants were placed into cohorts based on the clinical history they reported. Authors' processing steps: Cell counts per sample came from amplifying reference gene primers. The repertoire was sequenced with immunoSEQ multiplex PCR; TCRdb's copy has only in-frame clones and lacks some. V, J and clone size are those of that table, while D and trimming were read from the DNA. The data contain approximately 53,000 clones, 78% of them singletons. The CDR3 sequence is 13 residues long. CDR1 and CDR2 from the germline V gene are MDHEN and SYDVKM. The V gene lost 1 base and the J gene lost 13 bases, with 16 bases spanning the gap.

The clonotype was recovered from a woman in her fifties or sixties with acute COVID-19. Sequencing input: PBMCs or T cells enriched from blood (not recorded which). This chain joins TRBV28 and TRBJ1-1; D may be TRBD1 (6 bases). CDR3 in amino acids: CASSLSQNRVLFF. The CDR3 region has the DNA TGTGCCAGCAGTTTATCCCAGAACAGGGTTCTTTTCTTT.